A single sample is the source of the 20 T cell receptor beta chains below, sequenced in a study of blood T cell repertoires in COVID-19. Measured with immunoSEQ multiplex PCR; TCRdb has only the in-frame clones, and not every one. Of some 95,000 clones detected, 70% to 90% appear once; the ten largest clones hold 1% to 1.5%. The sample was peripheral blood. The source of these receptors is a man aged 80 or over with active or convalescent COVID-19.

This clone was detected only once. The chain is built from TRBV5-8 and TRBJ2-3; 12 positions agree with TRBD2. Per the germline V gene, CDR1 is SGHTS and CDR2 is YDEGEE. CDR3 length: 19 residues. The J segment lost 3 bases and the V segment lost 4 bases, leaving 15 bases of the junction unmatched. Here the CDR3 reads CASSLLSITGTSGTDTQYF. The DNA for the CDR3 is TGTGCCAGCAGCCTCCTATCTATAACCGGGACTAGCGGGACAGATACGCAGTATTTT.

The chain carries TRBV2 and TRBJ2-2; the match to TRBD2 covers 9 bases. The length of the CDR3 is 16 residues. CDR1 and CDR2 (germline): SNHLY, FYNNEI. V trimming: 2 bases; J trimming: 1 base; junction bases outside the gene matches: 2. CDR3 sequence reads: CASSEYSGRNTGELFF. In DNA form, the CDR3 reads TGTGCCAGCAGTGAATATAGCGGGAGGAACACCGGGGAGCTGTTTTTT.

The rearrangement links TRBV18 to TRBJ2-3; 8 bases map to TRBD2. V trimming: 3 bases; J trimming: 1 base; junction bases outside the gene matches: 3. The CDR3 runs to 15 residues. Germline V lookup: CDR1 KGHSH, CDR2 LQKENI. For the CDR3, the DNA is TGTGCCAGCTCACCGCGGGGGGTACGCACAGATACGCAGTATTTT. Translated, it gives CASSPRGVRTDTQYF.

This clone has only one observation. The chain combines TRBV7-8 with TRBJ1-1; 7 bases line up with TRBD1. CDR1 SGHVS and CDR2 FQNEAQ come from the germline V gene. CDR3 length: 12 residues. Trimming at V came to 4 bases and at J to 7 bases, leaving 3 bases not matched to a gene. The DNA for the CDR3 is TGTGCCAGCAGCTGGAGGACAGGTGAAGCTTTCTTT. Translated: CASSWRTGEAFF.

The CDR3 region has the DNA TGTGCCAGCAGTTACTTCCAGGGCCTCACCGGGGAGCTGTTTTTT. Its translation: CASSYFQGLTGELFF. V usage is TRBV6-2 or TRBV6-3 and J usage is TRBJ2-2; a possible D gene is TRBD1 (5 bases). Germline values: CDR1 MNHEY, CDR2 SVGEGT. The CDR3 runs 15 residues. Trimming removed 1 base at V and 4 bases at J, with 10 bases between.

The chain carries TRBV7-9 and TRBJ2-3, with TRBD1 matching 8 bases. The CDR3 loop spans 14 amino acids. The germline gives CDR1 SEHNR, CDR2 FQNEAQ (reference sequence). With 5 bases clipped from V and 2 bases from J, the junction kept 3 bases outside the gene matches. The CDR3 DNA sequence: TGTGCCAGCAGCCGACAGGGGAACACAGATACGCAGTATTTT. This sequence encodes CASSRQGNTDTQYF.

The V and J genes are TRBV5-1 and TRBJ1-1; a weak D match, TRBD1 (6 bases). Per germline, CDR1 SGHRS and CDR2 YFSETQ. This CDR3 spans 15 amino acids. V was trimmed by 0 bases and J by 0 bases, leaving 9 bases between them. The CDR3 region has the DNA TGCGCCAGCAGCTTGGTTGGGGGCGTGAACACTGAAGCTTTCTTT. This sequence encodes CASSLVGGVNTEAFF.

The gene calls are TRBV7-2 and TRBJ1-2; no definite D call. The germline V and J ends were trimmed by 0 bases and 2 bases, with 4 bases remaining between them. Germline lookup yields CDR1 SGHTA and CDR2 FQGNSA. CDR3 length: 13 amino acids. The CDR3, as DNA: TGTGCCAGCAGCTTAGCCGGGAACTATGGCTACACCTTC. Protein product: CASSLAGNYGYTF.

The chain combines TRBV4-3 with TRBJ1-4; 8 positions agree with TRBD1. CDR3 size: 18 residues. Looked up from germline, CDR1 is LGHNA and CDR2 is YSLEER. The V and J ends lost 0 bases and 4 bases, in that order; junction bases with no gene match: 10. CDR3 coding DNA: TGCGCCAGCAGCCAAGATTTGGCAGGGGGCTATGGTAATGAAAAACTGTTTTTT. It translates to CASSQDLAGGYGNEKLFF.

The rearrangement joins TRBV15 to TRBJ2-3, with TRBD2 identical over 12 bases. This CDR3 has 17 residues. Trimming cost V 1 base and J 3 bases; bases outside gene matches: 5. CDR1 and CDR2 (germline): LNHNV, YYDKDF (reference sequence). CDR3 in amino acids: CATSRGLAGVKTDTQYF. CDR3 sequence (DNA): TGTGCCACCAGCAGAGGACTAGCGGGAGTTAAAACAGATACGCAGTATTTT.

The CDR3 spells CAISESAAAYGYTF. The CDR3, as DNA: TGTGCCATCAGTGAGTCGGCGGCTGCTTATGGCTACACCTTC. The rearrangement uses TRBV10-3 and TRBJ1-2; D is unclear. The CDR3 runs 14 residues. The germline V gene encodes CDR1 ENHRY and CDR2 SYGVKD. V was pared by 0 bases and J by 5 bases, with 10 bases between.

The chain has TRBV5-1 and TRBJ1-3; the match to TRBD1 covers 12 bases. This CDR3 is built from 17 residues. In germline, CDR1 is SGHRS, CDR2 YFSETQ. The V and J ends lost 3 bases and 4 bases, in that order; junction bases with no gene match: 8. CDR3: CASSWDRGLTEGNTIYF. The CDR3 DNA is TGCGCCAGCAGCTGGGACAGGGGGCTGACGGAAGGAAACACCATATATTTT.

This chain uses TRBV3-1 (or the pseudogene TRBV3-2) with TRBJ2-1, with D possibly being TRBD2 (5 bases). This CDR3 has 18 residues. CDR1 and CDR2 (germline): LGHDT, YNNKEL (reference sequence). V shed 4 bases and J shed 0 bases, with 19 bases lying between them. This CDR3 reads CASSPMHGGATSYNEQFF. In DNA, the CDR3 is TGTGCCAGCAGCCCCATGCACGGAGGAGCCACCTCCTACAATGAGCAGTTCTTC.

The V gene is TRBV29-1, the J gene TRBJ2-1, with 12 positions matching TRBD2. J lost 7 bases, V lost 6 bases, and 7 bases had no gene match. Germline V gives CDR1 SQVTM, CDR2 ANQGSEA. This CDR3 is built from 14 residues. CDR3 nucleotide sequence: TGCAGCGTGCGTACTAGCGGGAGGCGGAATGAGCAGTTCTTC. Amino acid sequence: CSVRTSGRRNEQFF.

The chain has TRBV7-3 and TRBJ2-3, with TRBD2 matching 7 bases. The CDR3 consists of 13 residues. V dropped 9 bases and J dropped 3; count of bases not matched to a gene: 6. The V gene's germline CDR1 is SGHTA and CDR2 FQGTGA. CDR3 sequence (DNA): TGTGCCAGTGCGACTAGCATTACAGATACGCAGTATTTT. Encoded protein: CASATSITDTQYF.

The J gene is TRBJ2-5, the V gene TRBV5-4; perhaps TRBD1 as D (6 bases). Germline CDR1 and CDR2: SGHNT and YYREEE (reference sequence). V was clipped by 3 bases and J by 2 bases, with 8 bases between them. CDR3 size: 13 residues. CDR3 sequence (DNA): TGTGCCAGCAGCTCGGACAGACAAGAGACCCAGTACTTC. Its translation is CASSSDRQETQYF. The variable domain in full, with the rest retrieved from reference TRBV5-4 and TRBJ2-5, is ETGVTQSPTHLIKTRGQQVTLRCSSQSGHNTVSWYQQALGQGPQFIFQYYREEENGRGNFPPRFSGLQFPNYSSELNVNALELDDSALYLCASSSDRQETQYFGPGTRLLVL.

The rearrangement links TRBV19 to TRBJ2-7, with 7 bases that match TRBD1. Germline loops: CDR1 LNHDA, CDR2 SQIVND (reference sequence). CDR3 length equals 13 residues. J was trimmed by 4 bases and V by 5 bases; bases with no gene match: 5. In nucleotides, the CDR3 is TGTGCCAGTAGTGCTGGGACAGATTACGAGCAGTACTTC. Protein sequence: CASSAGTDYEQYF.

This clone was observed once. V is TRBV7-2 and J is TRBJ1-5; D remains unclear. V shed 5 bases and J shed 3 bases, with 11 bases lying between them. The CDR3 totals 14 residues. Germline V gives CDR1 SGHTA, CDR2 FQGNSA. The chain's CDR3 is CASSLLRNNQPQHF. In DNA form, the CDR3 reads TGTGCCAGCAGCCTCTTGAGGAACAATCAGCCCCAGCATTTT.

V and J are TRBV7-2 and TRBJ2-1; perhaps TRBD1 as D (6 bases). Germline V lookup: CDR1 SGHTA, CDR2 FQGNSA. The CDR3 contains 14 residues. V lost 5 bases, J lost 7 bases, and 15 bases lay in between. CDR3 loop: CASSPNYQGNEQFF. CDR3 bases: TGTGCCAGCAGCCCGAATTACCAGGGGAATGAGCAGTTCTTC.

V and J are TRBV7-2 and TRBJ2-1; the D is unclear. V dropped 3 bases and J dropped 5 bases, with 11 bases sitting between them. The germline V gene encodes CDR1 SGHTA and CDR2 FQGNSA. The CDR3 consists of 14 residues. The CDR3 loop is CASSFSRLHNEQFF. The DNA of the CDR3 is TGTGCCAGCAGCTTCTCCCGACTTCACAATGAGCAGTTCTTC.